Listed below are T cell receptor beta chains from one sample, sequenced in a study of shared clonotypes between healthy human individuals. Method: immunoSEQ multiplex PCR; TCRdb's copy keeps in-frame clones and lacks some. Of approximately 1,000,000 clones listed, around 78% are singletons. Input material: memory CD4+ T cells from PBMCs. The receptors here all came from a young man in good health. Some clones in this sample may be carry-over from other donors' samples. Both conserved end residues are part of each CDR3. Fields, in order: V gene, clone size, D gene, CDR3 length, J gene, CDR3 protein, CDR3 DNA. The D gene is left open where the match is weak. Clone size is stated in some rows and not others, as once, few, many or a class when expanded.

V: TRBV6-1; size: many; D: NA; length: 14; J: TRBJ2-7; CDR3: CASRETGTQPEQYF; DNA: TGTGCCAGCAGGGAAACCGGGACTCAGCCTGAGCAGTACTTC
V: TRBV28; size: NA; D: NA; length: 10; J: TRBJ1-1; CDR3: CASVYTEAFF; DNA: TGTGCCAGCGTATACACTGAAGCTTTCTTT
V: TRBV30; size: NA; D: TRBD1; length: 12; J: TRBJ1-2; CDR3: CAWARDRDGYTF; DNA: TGTGCCTGGGCCCGGGACAGGGATGGCTACACCTTC
V: TRBV4-2; size: NA; D: NA; length: 15; J: TRBJ1-4; CDR3: CASSASLATNEKLFF; DNA: TGTGCCAGCAGCGCCAGCCTTGCAACTAATGAAAAACTGTTTTTT
V: TRBV6-4; size: NA; D: NA; length: 15; J: TRBJ2-7; CDR3: CASSPRGRGCVEQYF; DNA: TGTGCCAGCAGCCCTCGGGGCAGGGGCTGTGTCGAGCAGTACTTC
V: TRBV5-1; size: NA; D: TRBD1; length: 15; J: TRBJ2-5; CDR3: CASSSGDRDQETQYF; DNA: TGCGCCAGCAGCTCCGGGGACAGGGACCAAGAGACCCAGTACTTC
V: TRBV13; size: few; D: NA; length: 13; J: TRBJ2-3; CDR3: CASSLGARDTQYF; DNA: TGTGCCAGCAGCTTAGGAGCGAGAGATACGCAGTATTTT
V: TRBV7-2; size: once; D: TRBD2; length: 16; J: TRBJ2-1; CDR3: CASSRGTGTSGRGQFF; DNA: TGTGCCAGCAGTAGGGGTACCGGGACTAGCGGGAGGGGCCAGTTCTTC
V: TRBV29-1; size: once; D: NA; length: 15; J: TRBJ1-1; CDR3: CSVERAGRGNTEAFF; DNA: TGCAGCGTTGAAAGGGCAGGAAGAGGGAACACTGAAGCTTTCTTT
V: TRBV7-9; size: few; D: NA; length: 14; J: TRBJ2-1; CDR3: CASTFFGSGNEQFF; DNA: TGTGCCAGCACCTTCTTCGGGAGCGGAAATGAGCAGTTCTTC
V: TRBV7-2; size: few; D: NA; length: 16; J: TRBJ2-3; CDR3: CASSLGSSRVTDTQYF; DNA: TGTGCCAGCAGCTTAGGTTCGTCTAGGGTCACAGATACGCAGTATTTT
V: TRBV5-4; size: NA; D: NA; length: 17; J: TRBJ2-3; CDR3: CASSLQVGGSITDTQYF; DNA: TGTGCCAGCAGCTTGCAAGTGGGGGGATCAATCACAGATACGCAGTATTTT
V: TRBV5-6; size: NA; D: NA; length: 16; J: TRBJ1-3; CDR3: CASTFRGRTSGNTIYF; DNA: TGTGCCAGCACCTTCCGGGGACGGACCTCTGGAAACACCATATATTTT
V: TRBV5-1; size: NA; D: NA; length: 13; J: TRBJ2-2; CDR3: CASSLDGTGELFF; DNA: TGCGCCAGCAGCTTGGACGGGACCGGGGAGCTGTTTTTT
V: TRBV28; size: NA; D: NA; length: 15; J: TRBJ2-5; CDR3: CASRSFRTALETQYF; DNA: TGTGCCAGCAGATCCTTCCGGACGGCCCTGGAGACCCAGTACTTC
V: TRBV30; size: NA; D: NA; length: 16; J: TRBJ1-1; CDR3: CAWRAHLGTFRGEAFF; DNA: TGTGCCTGGAGGGCACATTTAGGGACATTCAGAGGAGAAGCTTTCTTT
V: TRBV11-3; size: NA; D: TRBD2; length: 15; J: TRBJ2-1; CDR3: CASSSGLAANNEQFF; DNA: TGTGCCAGCAGCTCGGGACTAGCGGCTAACAATGAGCAGTTCTTC
V: TRBV6-6; size: few; D: NA; length: 11; J: TRBJ1-3; CDR3: CASSYGNTIYF; DNA: TGTGCCAGCAGTTACGGAAACACCATATATTTT
V: TRBV6-5; size: NA; D: NA; length: 15; J: TRBJ1-1; CDR3: CASSPLGGRSTEAFF; DNA: TGTGCCAGCAGCCCCCTCGGGGGGCGAAGCACTGAAGCTTTCTTT
V: TRBV7-2; size: NA; D: NA; length: 14; J: TRBJ2-1; CDR3: CASSLGIRVYEQFF; DNA: TGTGCCAGCAGCTTAGGGATTAGAGTTTACGAGCAGTTCTTC
V: TRBV13; size: NA; D: NA; length: 14; J: TRBJ1-1; CDR3: CASSLVWPDTEAFF; DNA: TGTGCCAGCAGCTTAGTATGGCCGGACACTGAAGCTTTCTTT
V: TRBV28; size: NA; D: NA; length: 13; J: TRBJ1-4; CDR3: CAITPTGSEKLFF; DNA: TGTGCCATAACCCCAACGGGTAGTGAAAAACTGTTTTTT
V: TRBV18; size: NA; D: NA; length: 16; J: TRBJ2-2; CDR3: CASSPRQTGGPGELFF; DNA: TGTGCCAGCTCACCACGACAGACCGGGGGTCCCGGGGAGCTGTTTTTT
V: TRBV27; size: NA; D: TRBD1; length: 16; J: TRBJ2-7; CDR3: CASTQSADRRTYEQYF; DNA: TGTGCCAGCACCCAGTCCGCGGACAGGAGAACCTACGAGCAGTACTTC
V: TRBV5-1; size: NA; D: TRBD1; length: 17; J: TRBJ2-7; CDR3: CASSSGPQAGGTYEQYF; DNA: TGCGCCAGCAGCTCGGGACCCCAGGCAGGGGGAACCTACGAGCAGTACTTC
V: TRBV5-6; size: NA; D: TRBD2; length: 15; J: TRBJ2-3; CDR3: CASSRFSGGTDTQYF; DNA: TGTGCCAGCAGCCGATTTAGCGGGGGCACAGATACGCAGTATTTT
V: TRBV18; size: NA; D: TRBD1; length: 13; J: TRBJ1-2; CDR3: CASSPDRDYGYTF; DNA: TGTGCCAGCTCACCTGACAGGGACTATGGCTACACCTTC
V: TRBV7-9; size: NA; D: NA; length: 14; J: TRBJ2-1; CDR3: CASSRTRSPNEQFF; DNA: TGTGCCAGCAGTCGCACTCGAAGCCCCAATGAGCAGTTCTTC
V: TRBV4-1; size: NA; D: TRBD1; length: 15; J: TRBJ2-7; CDR3: CASSPDGTGPYEQYF; DNA: TGCGCCAGCAGCCCAGACGGGACAGGCCCCTACGAGCAGTACTTC
V: TRBV9; size: many; D: TRBD1; length: 16; J: TRBJ2-7; CDR3: CASSGNAGTGSYEQYF; DNA: TGTGCCAGCAGCGGAAACGCCGGGACAGGATCCTACGAGCAGTACTTC
V: TRBV27; size: NA; D: NA; length: 13; J: TRBJ1-5; CDR3: CASSLLRGRPQHF; DNA: TGTGCCAGCAGTCTCTTACGTGGTAGGCCCCAGCATTTT
V: TRBV9; size: NA; D: NA; length: 15; J: TRBJ2-7; CDR3: CASSVGGSGLYEQYF; DNA: TGTGCCAGCAGCGTAGGAGGTAGCGGCTTATACGAGCAGTACTTC
V: TRBV4-2; size: NA; D: NA; length: 15; J: TRBJ2-7; CDR3: CASSQDYGGVYEQYF; DNA: TGTGCCAGCAGCCAAGATTATGGGGGAGTCTACGAGCAGTACTTC
V: TRBV15; size: NA; D: NA; length: 13; J: TRBJ2-7; CDR3: CATSRDGVDEQYF; DNA: TGTGCCACCAGCAGAGATGGAGTTGACGAGCAGTACTTC
V: TRBV11-2; size: NA; D: TRBD2; length: 17; J: TRBJ2-3; CDR3: CASSLGLAGGLGDTQYF; DNA: TGTGCCAGCAGCTTAGGTCTAGCGGGAGGGCTAGGAGATACGCAGTATTTT
V: TRBV28; size: NA; D: NA; length: 14; J: TRBJ1-2; CDR3: CASSLRQLNYGYTF; DNA: TGTGCCAGCAGTTTAAGACAGTTAAACTATGGCTACACCTTC
V: TRBV7-3; size: few; D: NA; length: 14; J: TRBJ1-2; CDR3: CASSSKGAEGGYTF; DNA: TGTGCCAGCAGCTCAAAAGGGGCGGAGGGTGGCTACACCTTC
V: TRBV29-1; size: few; D: TRBD1; length: 13; J: TRBJ1-1; CDR3: CSVGQGDFTEAFF; DNA: TGCAGCGTCGGACAGGGTGACTTCACTGAAGCTTTCTTT
V: TRBV10-3; size: NA; D: NA; length: 14; J: TRBJ1-5; CDR3: CAISESGHNQPQHF; DNA: TGTGCCATCAGTGAGTCGGGACACAATCAGCCCCAGCATTTT
V: TRBV7-2; size: once; D: NA; length: 15; J: TRBJ2-7; CDR3: CASSLGGNPFYEQYF; DNA: TGTGCCAGCAGCCTCGGAGGGAACCCATTCTACGAGCAGTACTTC
V: TRBV11-1; size: NA; D: NA; length: 13; J: TRBJ1-1; CDR3: CASSPRMTTEAFF; DNA: TGTGCCAGCAGCCCCCGAATGACCACTGAAGCTTTCTTT
V: TRBV9; size: NA; D: NA; length: 13; J: TRBJ1-5; CDR3: CASSVDLNQPQHF; DNA: TGTGCCAGCAGCGTAGACCTAAATCAGCCCCAGCATTTT
V: TRBV5-6; size: NA; D: NA; length: 13; J: TRBJ1-2; CDR3: CASSRGALYGYTF; DNA: TGTGCCAGCAGCCGGGGGGCCCTCTATGGCTACACCTTC
V: TRBV11-3; size: NA; D: TRBD2; length: 15; J: TRBJ2-3; CDR3: CASSPGLAGADTQYF; DNA: TGTGCCAGCAGCCCGGGACTAGCGGGGGCAGATACGCAGTATTTT
V: TRBV28; size: NA; D: NA; length: 15; J: TRBJ1-4; CDR3: CATTELGAQIEKLFF; DNA: TGTGCCACCACTGAACTAGGGGCGCAAATTGAAAAACTGTTTTTT
V: TRBV20-1; size: few; D: NA; length: 11; J: TRBJ1-2; CDR3: CSARTIYGYTF; DNA: TGCAGTGCTAGAACCATCTATGGCTACACCTTC
V: TRBV7-3; size: NA; D: NA; length: 14; J: TRBJ2-2; CDR3: CASGMSPVTGELFF; DNA: TGTGCCAGCGGAATGTCGCCGGTCACCGGGGAGCTGTTTTTT